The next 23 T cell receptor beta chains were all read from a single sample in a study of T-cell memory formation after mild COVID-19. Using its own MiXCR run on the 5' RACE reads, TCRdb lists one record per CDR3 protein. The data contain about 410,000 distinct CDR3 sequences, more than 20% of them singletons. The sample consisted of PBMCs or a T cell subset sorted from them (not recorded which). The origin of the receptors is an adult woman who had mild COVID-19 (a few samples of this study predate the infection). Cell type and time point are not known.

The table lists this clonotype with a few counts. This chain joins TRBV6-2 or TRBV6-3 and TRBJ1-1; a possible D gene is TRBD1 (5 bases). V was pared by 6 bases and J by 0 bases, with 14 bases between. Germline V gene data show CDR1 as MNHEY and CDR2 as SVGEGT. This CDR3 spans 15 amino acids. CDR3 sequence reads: CASSRGGLMNTEAFF. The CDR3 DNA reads TGTGCCAGCAGCCGGGGGGGACTCATGAACACTGAAGCTTTCTTT.

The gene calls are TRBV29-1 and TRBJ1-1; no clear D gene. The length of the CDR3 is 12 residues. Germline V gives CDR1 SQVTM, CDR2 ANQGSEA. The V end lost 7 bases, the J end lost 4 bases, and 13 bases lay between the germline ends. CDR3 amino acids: CSALWARTEAFF. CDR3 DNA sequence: TGCAGCGCCCTTTGGGCGCGCACTGAAGCTTTCTTT.

In nucleotides, the CDR3 is TGTGCCAGCTCACCACGGGGACAGGCTGAAGCTTTCTTT. Translating it yields CASSPRGQAEAFF. V usage is TRBV18 and J usage is TRBJ1-1; 8 bases are shared with TRBD1. The J segment lost 6 bases and the V segment lost 1 base, leaving 1 base of the junction unmatched. Germline V gene data show CDR1 as KGHSH and CDR2 as LQKENI. The CDR3 is made up of 13 amino acids. The variable domain in full, completed from reference TRBV18 and TRBJ1-1, reads NAGVMQNPRHLVRRRGQEARLRCSPMKGHSHVYWYRQLPEEGLKFMVYLQKENIIDESGMPKERFSAEFPKEGPSILRIQQVVRGDSAAYFCASSPRGQAEAFFGQGTRLTVV.

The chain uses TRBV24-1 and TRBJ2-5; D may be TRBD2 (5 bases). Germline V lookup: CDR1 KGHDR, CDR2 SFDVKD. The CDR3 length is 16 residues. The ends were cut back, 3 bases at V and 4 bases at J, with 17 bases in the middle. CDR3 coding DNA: TGTGCCACCAGTGATAGAGCGGCGGAGATTGGAGAGACCCAGTACTTC. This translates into CATSDRAAEIGETQYF.

The CDR3 protein is CASSLERRGYATNEKLFF. Written as DNA, the CDR3 is TGTGCCAGCAGCTTAGAACGCAGGGGCTATGCAACTAATGAAAAACTGTTTTTT. The rearrangement uses TRBV7-8 and TRBJ1-4; possible D gene TRBD1, 6 bases. The CDR3 is 18 residues long. Germline CDR1 and CDR2: SGHVS and FQNEAQ. V was trimmed by 1 base and J by 0 bases, leaving 15 bases between them.

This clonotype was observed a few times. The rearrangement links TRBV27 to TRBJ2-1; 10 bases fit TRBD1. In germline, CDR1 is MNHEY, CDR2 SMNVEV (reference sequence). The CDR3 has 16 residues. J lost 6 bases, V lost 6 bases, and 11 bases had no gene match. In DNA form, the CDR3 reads TGTGCCAGCAGATGGACAGGGGGTACGGGAGTCAATGAGCAGTTCTTC. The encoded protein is CASRWTGGTGVNEQFF.

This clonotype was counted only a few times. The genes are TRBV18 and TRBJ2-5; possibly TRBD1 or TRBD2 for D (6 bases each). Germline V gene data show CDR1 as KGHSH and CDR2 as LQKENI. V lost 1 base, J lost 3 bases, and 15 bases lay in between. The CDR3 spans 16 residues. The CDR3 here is CASSPLPGGGEETQYF. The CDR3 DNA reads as TGTGCCAGCTCACCACTACCAGGAGGGGGAGAAGAGACCCAGTACTTC.

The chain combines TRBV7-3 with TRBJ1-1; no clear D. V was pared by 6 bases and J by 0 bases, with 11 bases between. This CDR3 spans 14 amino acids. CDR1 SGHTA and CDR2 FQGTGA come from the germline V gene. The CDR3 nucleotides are TGTGCCAGCAGTTGGATGACGTTGAACACTGAAGCTTTCTTT. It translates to CASSWMTLNTEAFF.

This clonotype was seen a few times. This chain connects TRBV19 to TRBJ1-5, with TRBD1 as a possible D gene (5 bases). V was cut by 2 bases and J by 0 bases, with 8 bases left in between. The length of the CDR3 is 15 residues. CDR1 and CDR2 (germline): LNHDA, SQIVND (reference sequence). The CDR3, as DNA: TGTGCCAGTAGTATATGGGGGTATAGCAATCAGCCCCAGCATTTT. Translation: CASSIWGYSNQPQHF.

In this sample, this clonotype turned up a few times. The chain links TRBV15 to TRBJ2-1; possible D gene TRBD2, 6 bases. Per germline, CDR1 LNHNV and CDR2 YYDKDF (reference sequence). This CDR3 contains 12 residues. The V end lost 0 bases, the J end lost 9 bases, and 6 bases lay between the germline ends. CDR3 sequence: CATSREAGEQFF. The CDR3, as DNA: TGTGCCACCAGCAGAGAAGCGGGTGAGCAGTTCTTC.

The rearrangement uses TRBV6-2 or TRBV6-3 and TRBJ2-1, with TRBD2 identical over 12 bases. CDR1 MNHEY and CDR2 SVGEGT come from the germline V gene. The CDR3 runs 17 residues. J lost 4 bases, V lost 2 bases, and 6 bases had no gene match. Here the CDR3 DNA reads TGTGCCAGCAGTTACCAGACTAGCGGGAGAGATTACAATGAGCAGTTCTTC. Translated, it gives CASSYQTSGRDYNEQFF.

Here the CDR3 reads CASSLIWETQYF. CDR3 DNA sequence: TGTGCCAGCAGCTTAATCTGGGAGACCCAGTACTTC. The V call is TRBV7-9, the J call TRBJ2-5, with D uncertain. The V end was cut by 2 bases, the J end by 5 bases, with 6 bases between. Looked up from germline, CDR1 is SEHNR and CDR2 is FQNEAQ (reference sequence). The length of the CDR3 is 12 residues.

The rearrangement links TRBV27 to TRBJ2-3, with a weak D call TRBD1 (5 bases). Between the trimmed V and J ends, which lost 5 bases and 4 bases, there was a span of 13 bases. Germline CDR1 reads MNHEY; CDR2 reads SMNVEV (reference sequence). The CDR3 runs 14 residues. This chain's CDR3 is CASSPWTRPDTQYF. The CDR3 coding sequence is TGTGCCAGCAGTCCCTGGACACGTCCAGATACGCAGTATTTT.

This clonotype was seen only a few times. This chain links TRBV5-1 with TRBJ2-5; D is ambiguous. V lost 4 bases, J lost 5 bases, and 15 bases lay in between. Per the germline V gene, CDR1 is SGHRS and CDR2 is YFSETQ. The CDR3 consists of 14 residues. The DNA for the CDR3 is TGCGCCAGCAGCCCCGTTAGGTCCAGGGAGACCCAGTACTTC. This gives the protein CASSPVRSRETQYF.

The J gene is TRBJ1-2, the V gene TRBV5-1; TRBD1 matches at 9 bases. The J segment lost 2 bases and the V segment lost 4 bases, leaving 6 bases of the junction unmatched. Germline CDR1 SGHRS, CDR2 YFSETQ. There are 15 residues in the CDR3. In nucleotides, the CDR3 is TGCGCCAGCAGCGGGGGACAGGGTCCCAACTATGGCTACACCTTC. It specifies CASSGGQGPNYGYTF. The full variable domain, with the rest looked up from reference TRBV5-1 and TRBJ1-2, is KAGVTQTPRYLIKTRGQQVTLSCSPISGHRSVSWYQQTPGQGLQFLFEYFSETQRNKGNFPGRFSGRQFSNSRSEMNVSTLELGDSALYLCASSGGQGPNYGYTFGSGTRLTVV.

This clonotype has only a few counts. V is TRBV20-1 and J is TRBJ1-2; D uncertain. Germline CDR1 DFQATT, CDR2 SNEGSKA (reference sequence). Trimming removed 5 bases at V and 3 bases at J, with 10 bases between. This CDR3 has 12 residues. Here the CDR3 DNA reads TGCAGTGCTCCTCGTGAGGACTATGGCTACACCTTC. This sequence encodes CSAPREDYGYTF.

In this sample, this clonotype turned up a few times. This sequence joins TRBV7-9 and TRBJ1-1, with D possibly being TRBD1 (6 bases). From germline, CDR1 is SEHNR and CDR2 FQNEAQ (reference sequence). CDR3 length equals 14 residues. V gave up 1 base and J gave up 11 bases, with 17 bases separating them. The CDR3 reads CASSLGGGASQAFF. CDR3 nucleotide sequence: TGTGCCAGCAGCTTAGGCGGGGGGGCCAGCCAGGCTTTCTTT.

CDR3 DNA sequence: TGTGCCAGCAGCTCTCAAATAGGGTGGGGCGGGGAGCTGTTTTTT. Residues: CASSSQIGWGGELFF. The rearrangement links TRBV7-2 to TRBJ2-2; D gene unclear. The V and J ends lost 4 bases and 7 bases respectively, with 16 bases between them. Germline V lookup: CDR1 SGHTA, CDR2 FQGNSA. The CDR3 is 15 residues long.

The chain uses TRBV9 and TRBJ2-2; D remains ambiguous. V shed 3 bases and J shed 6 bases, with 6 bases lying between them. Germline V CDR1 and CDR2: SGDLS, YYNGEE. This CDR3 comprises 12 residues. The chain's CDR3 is CASSEGPGELFF. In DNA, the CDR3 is TGTGCCAGCAGCGAGGGTCCCGGGGAGCTGTTTTTT.

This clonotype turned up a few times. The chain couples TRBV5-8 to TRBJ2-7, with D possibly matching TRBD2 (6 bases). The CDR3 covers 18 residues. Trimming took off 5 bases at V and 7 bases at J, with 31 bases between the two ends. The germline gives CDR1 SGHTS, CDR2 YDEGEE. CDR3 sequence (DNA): TGTGCCAGCAGAACTGGGATGGGACTTCTAGAGAATGGCGTGGAGCAGTACTTC. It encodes CASRTGMGLLENGVEQYF.

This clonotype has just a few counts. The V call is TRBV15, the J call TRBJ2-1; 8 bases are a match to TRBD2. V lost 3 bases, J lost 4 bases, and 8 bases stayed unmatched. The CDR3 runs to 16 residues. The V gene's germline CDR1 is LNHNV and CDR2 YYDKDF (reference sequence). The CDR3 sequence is CATSRGTGGEYNEQFF. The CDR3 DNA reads TGTGCCACCAGCAGGGGGACGGGGGGGGAGTACAATGAGCAGTTCTTC.

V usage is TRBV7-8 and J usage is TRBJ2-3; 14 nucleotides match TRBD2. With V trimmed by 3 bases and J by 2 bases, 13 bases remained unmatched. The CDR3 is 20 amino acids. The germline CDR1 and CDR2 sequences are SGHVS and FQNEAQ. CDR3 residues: CASSLGTGLAGGPFTDTQYF. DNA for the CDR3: TGTGCCAGCAGCTTGGGAACCGGACTAGCGGGGGGCCCGTTCACAGATACGCAGTATTTT. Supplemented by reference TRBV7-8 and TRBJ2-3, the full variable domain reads GAGVSQSPRYKVAKRGQDVALRCDPISGHVSLFWYQQALGQGPEFLTYFQNEAQLDKSGLPSDRFFAERPEGSVSTLKIQRTQQEDSAVYLCASSLGTGLAGGPFTDTQYFGPGTRLTVL.

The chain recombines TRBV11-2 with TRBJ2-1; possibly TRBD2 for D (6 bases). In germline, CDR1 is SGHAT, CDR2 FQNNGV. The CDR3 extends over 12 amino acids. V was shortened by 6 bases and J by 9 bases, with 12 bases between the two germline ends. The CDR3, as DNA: TGTGCCAGCAGGCGACTAGATTTTGAGCAGTTCTTC. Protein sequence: CASRRLDFEQFF.